This entry concerns a single T cell receptor (beta chain). Time point described: newly diagnosed GD, antithyroid drugs for less than 3 months. From PBMCs, RNA was extracted and then used to make the TCR library. The junction had 1 base not matched to a gene; V was cut back by 2 bases and J by 3 bases. The CDR3 runs to 15 residues. Germline V gene sequence: CDR1 MNHEY, CDR2 SVGAGI. Arm-PCR of CDR3 regions with iRepertoire HTBI primers generated TCR beta libraries. From the multiplex PCR reads, TCRdb called clonotypes with MiXCR, one entry per CDR3 protein. The sample includes about 330,000 distinct CDR3 sequences, roughly 16% of them seen just once. This sample was included in a study of regulatory T cells in long-lasting Graves disease. These data were also filed under a second study, of T cells in Graves' hyperthyroidism and ophthalmopathy.

The V and J genes are TRBV6-5 and TRBJ2-7; 13 bases fit TRBD2. The specimen comprised peripheral blood mononuclear cells (PBMCs), sampled at new diagnosis, from a patient treated with antithyroid drugs. The source of this sequence is a woman aged 18-35 years with Graves disease. The CDR3 is CASSYGLAGDYEQYF. The CDR3 bases are TGTGCCAGCAGTTACGGACTAGCGGGAGACTACGAGCAGTACTTC.